The clone carrying this TCR beta chain was observed a few times. The length of the CDR3 is 16 residues. CDR1 and CDR2 (germline): SGHVS, FNYEAQ. With 5 bases removed from V and 3 bases from J, the gap between germline ends came to 20 bases. Authors of the study amplified TCR beta CDR3 regions from RNA transcripts. A first-round RT-PCR of the TCR CDR3 used the HTBI primer set. TCRdb redid the calling of the multiplex PCR reads with MiXCR, one entry per CDR3 protein. The sample lists fewer than 350,000 distinct CDR3 sequences, 10% to 15% occurring once. The source of the sample is a study of T cells in Graves' hyperthyroidism and ophthalmopathy. Subjects aged 18 to 65 presented with newly diagnosed hyperthyroidism of less than 2 months' duration. Exclusion of patients followed from uncontrolled infection, other autoimmune disease, pregnancy or lactation. Every diagnosis used clinical symptoms, serum thyroxine and TRAb, thyroid ultrasound and orbital computed tomography.

This chain joins TRBV7-6 and TRBJ2-7, with D uncertain. The clonotype originates from a young woman with Graves' hyperthyroidism that later progressed to Graves' ophthalmopathy. The sample taken for sequencing was blood. The CDR3 region is CASSLNRLGLGYEQYF. The CDR3 nucleotides read TGTGCCAGCAGCCTAAATCGTCTTGGGTTGGGCTACGAGCAGTACTTC. The entire variable domain, with the rest obtained from reference TRBV7-6 and TRBJ2-7, is as follows: GAGVSQSPRYKVTKRGQDVALRCDPISGHVSLYWYRQALGQGPEFLTYFNYEAQQDKSGLPNDRFSAERPEGSISTLTIQRTEQRDSAMYRCASSLNRLGLGYEQYFGPGTRLTVT.